This T cell receptor (beta chain) was sequenced for a study of T cells in Graves' hyperthyroidism and ophthalmopathy. Looking at the study overall: At initial diagnosis, before any treatment had begun, peripheral blood was obtained.

Authors of the study amplified TCR beta CDR3 regions from RNA transcripts. HTBI primers were used for first-round RT-PCR of the TCR CDR3. TCRdb re-derived calls from the multiplex PCR reads in MiXCR, one entry per CDR3 protein. This table has some 370,000 distinct CDR3 sequences, about 14% appearing once. Many counts were recorded for this clonotype. Uncontrolled infection, other autoimmune disease, pregnancy and lactation each barred patients from inclusion. CDR1 and CDR2 from the germline V gene are SQVTM and ANQGSEA. Trimming at V came to 1 base and at J to 1 base, leaving 8 bases not matched to a gene. CDR3 length equals 16 residues.

The sequence was collected from a man aged 50 to 59 with Graves' ophthalmopathy. This chain connects TRBV29-1 to TRBJ2-7; 9 bases are a match to TRBD2. Sequencing was performed on blood. The CDR3: CSVEVTLAGYSYEQYF. Here the CDR3 DNA reads TGCAGCGTTGAAGTGACCCTAGCGGGATATTCCTACGAGCAGTACTTC.